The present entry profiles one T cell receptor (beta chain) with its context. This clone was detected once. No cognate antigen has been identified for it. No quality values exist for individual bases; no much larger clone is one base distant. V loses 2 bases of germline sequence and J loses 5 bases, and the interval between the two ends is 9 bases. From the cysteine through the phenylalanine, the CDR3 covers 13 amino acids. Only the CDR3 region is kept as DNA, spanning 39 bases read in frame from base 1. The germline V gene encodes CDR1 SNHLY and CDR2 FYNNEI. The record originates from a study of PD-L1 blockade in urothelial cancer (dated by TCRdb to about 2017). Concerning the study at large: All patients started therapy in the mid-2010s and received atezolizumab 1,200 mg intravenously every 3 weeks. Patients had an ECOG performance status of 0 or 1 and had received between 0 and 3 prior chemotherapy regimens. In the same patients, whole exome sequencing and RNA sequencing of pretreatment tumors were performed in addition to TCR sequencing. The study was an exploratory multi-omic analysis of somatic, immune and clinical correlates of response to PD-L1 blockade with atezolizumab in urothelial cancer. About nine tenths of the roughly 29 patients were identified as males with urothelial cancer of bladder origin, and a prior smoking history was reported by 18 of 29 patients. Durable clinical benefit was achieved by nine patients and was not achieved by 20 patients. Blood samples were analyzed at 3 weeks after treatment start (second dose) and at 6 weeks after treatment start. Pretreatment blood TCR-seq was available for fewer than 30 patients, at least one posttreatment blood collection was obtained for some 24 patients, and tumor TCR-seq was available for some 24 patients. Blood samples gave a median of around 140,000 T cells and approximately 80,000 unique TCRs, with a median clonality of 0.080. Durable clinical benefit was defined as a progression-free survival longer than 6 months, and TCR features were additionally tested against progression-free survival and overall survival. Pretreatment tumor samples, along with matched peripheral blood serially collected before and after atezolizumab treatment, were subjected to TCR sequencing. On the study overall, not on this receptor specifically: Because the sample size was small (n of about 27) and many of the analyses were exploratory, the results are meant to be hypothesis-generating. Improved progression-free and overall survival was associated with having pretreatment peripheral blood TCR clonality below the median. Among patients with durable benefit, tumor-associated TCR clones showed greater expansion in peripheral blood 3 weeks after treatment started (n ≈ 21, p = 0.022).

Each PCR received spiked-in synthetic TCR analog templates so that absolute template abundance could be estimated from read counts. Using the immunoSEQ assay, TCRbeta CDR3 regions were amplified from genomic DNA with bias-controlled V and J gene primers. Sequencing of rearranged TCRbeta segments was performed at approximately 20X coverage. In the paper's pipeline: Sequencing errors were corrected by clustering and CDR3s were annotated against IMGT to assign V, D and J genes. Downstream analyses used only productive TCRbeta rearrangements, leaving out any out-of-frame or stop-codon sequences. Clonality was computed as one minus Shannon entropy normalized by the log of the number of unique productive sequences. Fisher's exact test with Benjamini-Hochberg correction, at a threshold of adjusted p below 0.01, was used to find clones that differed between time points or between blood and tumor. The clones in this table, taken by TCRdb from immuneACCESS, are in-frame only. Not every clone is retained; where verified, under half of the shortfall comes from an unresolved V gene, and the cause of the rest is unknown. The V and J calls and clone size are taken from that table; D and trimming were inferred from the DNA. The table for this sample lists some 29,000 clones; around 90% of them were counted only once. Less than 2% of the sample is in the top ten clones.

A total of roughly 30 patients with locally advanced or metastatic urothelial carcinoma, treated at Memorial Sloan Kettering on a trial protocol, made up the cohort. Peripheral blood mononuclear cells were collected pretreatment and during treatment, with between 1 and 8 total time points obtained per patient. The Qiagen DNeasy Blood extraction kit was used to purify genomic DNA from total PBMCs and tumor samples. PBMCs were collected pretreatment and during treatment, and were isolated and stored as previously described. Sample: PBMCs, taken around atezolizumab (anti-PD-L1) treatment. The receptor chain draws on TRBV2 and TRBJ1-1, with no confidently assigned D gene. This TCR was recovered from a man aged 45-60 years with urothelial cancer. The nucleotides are TGTGCCAGCAGTGAAACAGTTGGGACTGAAGCTTTCTTT. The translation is CASSETVGTEAFF.